This T cell receptor beta chain was captured in a study of blood T cell repertoires in COVID-19. Trimming took 8 bases from V and 5 from J, leaving 15 bases between them. The CDR3 length is 13 residues. In germline, CDR1 is SEHNR, CDR2 FQNEAQ (reference sequence). Measured with immunoSEQ multiplex PCR; TCRdb has only the in-frame clones, and not every one. The sample shows around 100,000 clones, roughly 87% of them seen only once. This clone has more than one count but fewer than ten. Sequences were obtained from peripheral blood. The chain employs TRBV7-9 and TRBJ1-1; D call uncertain. This TCR was sampled from a man between 18 and 29 years old with COVID-19, enrolled during active disease. CDR3 residues: CASAVYGFTEAFF. The CDR3 nucleotides read TGTGCCAGCGCGGTATACGGGTTTACTGAAGCTTTCTTT.